This record covers a single TCR beta chain. Its target is not known. In contrast to the negatively isolated CD8+ and CD4+ T cells, TEMRA cells were FACS-enriched. The data were obtained in a study of CD8 T cells in Susac syndrome. About the study: Within the group of sequenced Susac syndrome patients, roughly six had active disease and eight were in remission.

The V gene's germline CDR1 is MGHRA and CDR2 YSYEKL. This CDR3 has 14 amino acids. The ends were cut back, 0 bases at V and 2 bases at J, with 7 bases in the middle. RNA totalling roughly 0.5 to 1 ug underwent reverse transcription with random hexamers. TCRdb reprocessed the immunoSEQ multiplex PCR reads with MiXCR, giving one entry per CDR3 protein. The table records nearly 110,000 distinct CDR3 sequences, approximately 94% of them present only once. Study-wide findings and caveats: In TEMRA cells and active patients, CD8+ clonal expansion in Susac reached its peak. In total CD8+ repertoires, around 15 Susac-specific public clones were detected, and CD8+ TEMRA repertoires contained four to six.

The TCR sequence derives from a human donor with Susac syndrome. The V call is TRBV4-1, the J call TRBJ1-2, with TRBD1 as a possible D gene (5 bases). The sample comprised CD8+ T cells from PBMCs. The CDR3 DNA reads as TGCGCCAGCAGCCAAGATGGGGCCAACTATGGCTACACCTTC. Protein: CASSQDGANYGYTF.